The 12 T cell receptor beta chains in this list originate from one sample, sequenced in a study of T cell changes during pregnancy in multiple sclerosis (dated by TCRdb to 2018 to 2020). The library was made by the immunoSEQ multiplex PCR assay. TCRdb holds this immuneACCESS table with in-frame rearrangements only. Some clones are missing; in checked studies, unresolved V genes explain under half, and the rest has no known cause. The sample profile shows almost 25,000 clones; roughly 91% of them were found once. Clones ranked in the top ten supply 0.74% of the sample. Sequences were derived from CD4+ T cells from peripheral blood mononuclear cells, sampled in the first trimester of pregnancy. The receptors come from a female donor in good health, enrolled as a control in a pregnancy study.

This chain joins TRBV19 and TRBJ2-2, with 7 bases aligning to TRBD2. The length of the CDR3 is 19 residues. CDR1 is LNHDA and CDR2 is SQIVND in the germline V gene (reference sequence). J was trimmed by 3 bases and V by 5 bases; bases with no gene match: 18. The DNA for the CDR3 is TGTGCCAGTAGTCCCGGCAACCCCTGGGGGGGATGGGACACCGGGGAGCTGTTTTTT. Its translation: CASSPGNPWGGWDTGELFF.

The chain links TRBV28 to TRBJ2-5; 7 nucleotides line up with TRBD2. V trimming: 10 bases; J trimming: 3 bases; junction bases outside the gene matches: 17. This CDR3 spans 16 amino acids. Germline CDR1 MDHEN, CDR2 SYDVKM. CDR3 nucleotide sequence: TGTGCCACCGACCCCCTGCGGGAGAGCGGGAAAGAGACCCAGTACTTC. It codes for CATDPLRESGKETQYF.

The genes are TRBV10-3 and TRBJ2-1; 14 bases map to TRBD2. Germline V CDR1 and CDR2: ENHRY, SYGVKD. Unmatched junction bases numbered 24, after V lost 10 bases and J lost 10 bases. The CDR3 loop spans 19 amino acids. CDR3: CATKPTDASGLAGAWEQFF. In DNA, the CDR3 is TGTGCCACCAAACCGACGGATGCCTCGGGACTAGCGGGAGCATGGGAGCAGTTCTTC.

CDR3 region: CASSLQGGGLSYNEQFF. The CDR3 coding sequence is TGCGCCAGCAGCCTGCAAGGCGGGGGGTTATCCTACAATGAGCAGTTCTTC. The J gene is TRBJ2-1, the V gene TRBV5-1, with 8 bases matching TRBD2. The CDR3 has 17 residues. The V gene end was trimmed by 4 bases and the J gene end by 1 base; junction bases not matched to a gene: 10. From germline, CDR1 is SGHRS and CDR2 YFSETQ.

This chain connects TRBV15 to TRBJ1-3; possibly TRBD1 for D (6 bases). This CDR3 region has 14 residues. Germline V CDR1 and CDR2: LNHNV, YYDKDF (reference sequence). V was trimmed by 9 bases and J by 2 bases, leaving 14 bases between them. The CDR3 nucleotides are TGTGCCACGGGGGGGGCAAATACTGGAAACACCATATATTTT. Its translation is CATGGANTGNTIYF.

The V gene is TRBV12-5, the J gene TRBJ2-1; D possibly corresponds to TRBD2 (6 bases). The length of the CDR3 is 21 residues. The V gene's germline CDR1 is LGHNT and CDR2 FRNRAP. V gave up 0 bases and J gave up 5 bases, with 29 bases separating them. The CDR3, as DNA: TGTGCTAGTGGTTTGGTACTCCCCCCCATCACGGGGAGGTCGGTAAACAATGAGCAGTTCTTC. Protein: CASGLVLPPITGRSVNNEQFF.

The chain has TRBV19 and TRBJ1-3, with D perhaps matching TRBD1 (6 bases). Trimming shortened V by 4 bases and J by 8 bases, and 15 bases separated the two germline ends. CDR3 length: 14 residues. CDR1 and CDR2 (germline): LNHDA, SQIVND (reference sequence). CDR3 bases: TGTGCCAGTAGTAAGGGGGACAATCGCCACACCATATATTTT. Amino acid sequence: CASSKGDNRHTIYF. The variable domain in full, with the rest retrieved from reference TRBV19 and TRBJ1-3, is DGGITQSPKYLFRKEGQNVTLSCEQNLNHDAMYWYRQDPGQGLRLIYYSQIVNDFQKGDIAEGYSVSREKKESFPLTVTSAQKNPTAFYLCASSKGDNRHTIYFGEGSWLTVV.

The rearrangement joins TRBV7-2 to TRBJ2-3; TRBD2 matches at 11 bases. The CDR3 runs 18 residues. Germline V gene lookup returns CDR1 SGHTA and CDR2 FQGNSA. With V trimmed by 5 bases and J by 0 bases, 10 bases remained unmatched. The DNA for the CDR3 is TGTGCCAGCAGCCCATGGGGGACTAGCGGAGCTAGCACAGATACGCAGTATTTT. This translates into CASSPWGTSGASTDTQYF.

This clone was detected only once. This sequence joins TRBV15 and TRBJ1-1; D unclear. Germline loops: CDR1 LNHNV, CDR2 YYDKDF (reference sequence). The ends were cut back, 3 bases at V and 6 bases at J, with 8 bases in the middle. The CDR3 covers 12 residues. The CDR3 region is CATSSAGSEAFF. In nucleotides, the CDR3 is TGTGCCACCAGCAGCGCCGGTTCTGAAGCTTTCTTT. Using reference TRBV15 and TRBJ1-1 for the parts outside the CDR3, the full variable domain is DAMVIQNPRYQVTQFGKPVTLSCSQTLNHNVMYWYQQKSSQAPKLLFHYYDKDFNNEADTPDNFQSRRPNTSFCFLDIRSPGLGDTAMYLCATSSAGSEAFFGQGTRLTVV.

This chain joins TRBV6-5 and TRBJ1-2; TRBD1 might be the D (5 bases). The ends were cut back, 5 bases at V and 3 bases at J, with 19 bases in the middle. CDR3 length: 16 residues. Per germline, CDR1 MNHEY and CDR2 SVGAGI. The CDR3 loop is CASSHLGGRVDYGYTF. The CDR3 nucleotides read TGTGCCAGCAGTCACTTGGGGGGACGGGTGGACTATGGCTACACCTTC.

The V call is TRBV27, the J call TRBJ2-7; D gene ambiguous. Trimming removed 3 bases at V and 7 bases at J, with 13 bases between. The CDR3 is 13 amino acids. The germline V gene has CDR1 MNHEY and CDR2 SMNVEV (reference sequence). CDR3 DNA sequence: TGTGCCAGCAGTTTGACAACCGATCGGGAGCAGTACTTC. As protein: CASSLTTDREQYF.

V and J are TRBV5-1 and TRBJ2-6, with 10 nucleotides matching TRBD1. The CDR3 consists of 17 residues. The trim removed 6 bases at V and 1 base at J, leaving 7 bases unmatched. Germline CDR1 reads SGHRS; CDR2 reads YFSETQ. The CDR3 DNA follows: TGCGCCAGCAACATCGGACAGGGGGTATCTGGGGCCAACGTCCTGACTTTC. Its protein product is CASNIGQGVSGANVLTF.